This T cell receptor (beta chain) stems from a study of blood T cell repertoires in COVID-19. Deletions cut 4 bases from V and 6 bases from J, with 7 bases between. The CDR3 has 12 amino acids. The germline gives CDR1 LNHDA, CDR2 SQIVND (reference sequence). Clones were sequenced by immunoSEQ multiplex PCR, and TCRdb holds only the in-frame ones, with some missing. The data hold around 77,000 clones, with 65% to 90% observed a single time. V usage is TRBV19 and J usage is TRBJ1-5; unclear D gene. This receptor was obtained from a man aged 65 to 79 with active or convalescent COVID-19. Specimen: peripheral blood. CDR3 sequence reads: CASSREGQPQHF. The DNA for the CDR3 is TGTGCCAGTAGTAGGGAGGGTCAGCCCCAGCATTTT. Full variable domain (missing parts from reference TRBV19 and TRBJ1-5): DGGITQSPKYLFRKEGQNVTLSCEQNLNHDAMYWYRQDPGQGLRLIYYSQIVNDFQKGDIAEGYSVSREKKESFPLTVTSAQKNPTAFYLCASSREGQPQHFGDGTRLSIL.